These 21 T cell receptor beta chains were sequenced from one sample in a study of graft-versus-host responses after intestinal transplantation (dated by TCRdb to the early 2020s). This specimen's time point label, per the study, means: cells obtained before transplantation from donor or recipient. The library was generated by the immunoSEQ multiplex PCR assay. TCRdb retrieved this table from immuneACCESS and kept in-frame rearrangements only. Not all clones are present; in checked studies, unresolved V genes account for under half, and no reason is known for the remainder. Here the sample has tens of thousands of clones; 90% occur a single time. The top ten constitute approximately 1.3% of the sample. The antigens for these receptors are not known. The input for sequencing was unstimulated CD8+ T cells sorted from spleen or lymph node cells, taken before intestinal transplant. These TCRs come from a human donor who received an intestinal transplant.

The V and J genes are TRBV4-1 and TRBJ2-7; perhaps TRBD2 as D (5 bases). V gave up 2 bases and J gave up 4 bases, with 15 bases separating them. CDR3 length: 15 residues. Per germline, CDR1 MGHRA and CDR2 YSYEKL. The CDR3 sequence: CASSQQAGPRYEQYF. As DNA, the CDR3 is TGCGCCAGCAGCCAACAGGCGGGCCCTAGGTACGAGCAGTACTTC.

This chain links TRBV11-2 with TRBJ2-7, with D unclear. V lost 0 bases and J lost 6, with 6 bases in between. Germline loops: CDR1 SGHAT, CDR2 FQNNGV. The CDR3 runs to 12 residues. The CDR3 is CASSLDAGEQYF. CDR3 nucleotide sequence: TGTGCCAGCAGCTTAGACGCCGGCGAGCAGTACTTC.

The CDR3 region is CASSMLRQIDNQPQHF. CDR3 in DNA: TGTGCCAGTAGTATGTTGCGGCAGATCGACAATCAGCCCCAGCATTTT. The chain carries TRBV19 and TRBJ1-5; D uncertain. Germline V gene sequence: CDR1 LNHDA, CDR2 SQIVND (reference sequence). V was shortened by 3 bases and J by 3 bases, with 15 bases between the two germline ends. The CDR3 sequence is 16 residues long.

The V call is TRBV10-2, the J call TRBJ2-7, with D unclear. Germline V CDR1 and CDR2: WSHSY, SAAADI. The V gene lost 6 bases and the J gene lost 4 bases, with 10 bases spanning the gap. This CDR3 contains 12 residues. The DNA for the CDR3 is TGCGCCAGCAGGACGAACAGTTACGAGCAGTACTTC. This gives the protein CASRTNSYEQYF.

By frequency in the sample, this clone is medium-sized. The chain is built from TRBV23-1 and TRBJ1-2, with a possible D match to TRBD1 (5 bases). TRBV23-1 is sorted into the ORF group, with uncertain function. V lost 6 bases and J lost 6, with 14 bases in between. This CDR3 region has 13 residues. CDR3 sequence: CASSPGGINGYTF. The CDR3 DNA reads TGCGCCAGCAGCCCCGGGGGTATTAATGGCTACACCTTC.

This sequence joins TRBV5-1 and TRBJ1-2, with TRBD1 as a possible D gene (5 bases). V was clipped by 0 bases and J by 10 bases, with 10 bases between them. The length of the CDR3 is 12 residues. Germline values: CDR1 SGHRS, CDR2 YFSETQ. CDR3 nucleotides: TGCGCCAGCAGCTTGGCCGGGGGGGACTACACCTTC. Protein product: CASSLAGGDYTF.

The table lists this clone with a few counts. The chain recombines TRBV29-1 with TRBJ2-7, with TRBD1 identical over 9 bases. The length of the CDR3 is 15 residues. After removal of 3 bases from V and 3 bases from J, the junction contained 9 bases not matched to a gene. Germline V gene lookup returns CDR1 SQVTM and CDR2 ANQGSEA. This CDR3 is CSVEDRGRVDYEQYF. The DNA of the CDR3 is TGCAGCGTTGAGGACAGGGGCCGCGTGGACTACGAGCAGTACTTC.

This chain links TRBV5-1 with TRBJ2-7, with 9 nucleotides matching TRBD1. Germline values: CDR1 SGHRS, CDR2 YFSETQ. The CDR3 extends over 14 amino acids. The V segment lost 4 bases and the J segment 5 bases; nucleotides outside the gene matches: 7. The CDR3 nucleotides read TGCGCCAGCAGCGGTACAGGGGGCTCTGACGAGCAGTACTTC. Protein product: CASSGTGGSDEQYF.

J is TRBJ1-3 and V is TRBV11-2; no firm D call. Trimming took 5 bases from V and 8 from J, leaving 13 bases between them. CDR1 is SGHAT and CDR2 is FQNNGV in the germline V gene. The CDR3 is made up of 13 amino acids. CDR3 loop: CASSPQPVDTIYF. CDR3 in DNA: TGTGCCAGCAGCCCGCAACCAGTGGACACCATATATTTT.

J is TRBJ2-1 and V is TRBV7-9; 11 bases agree with TRBD2. The germline gives CDR1 SEHNR, CDR2 FQNEAQ (reference sequence). CDR3 length equals 12 residues. J was trimmed by 9 bases and V by 11 bases; bases with no gene match: 6. CDR3 bases: TGTGCCGGAACTAGCGGGGGCGGTGAGCAGTTCTTC. Translating it yields CAGTSGGGEQFF.

This clone was counted once. The junction departs from the called germline gene at one end, perhaps through a read error. The CDR3 sequence: CASSQEPGVPYYEQYF. CDR3 DNA sequence: TGCGCCAGCAGTCAAGAACCGGGGGTCCCCTACTACGAGCAGTACTTC. V and J are TRBV4-1 and TRBJ2-7; TRBD2 might be the D (6 bases). Germline assignment: CDR1 MGHRA and CDR2 YSYEKL. The CDR3 totals 16 residues.

This chain links TRBV11-1 with TRBJ1-1; D remains unclear. CDR1 is SGHAT, CDR2 FQDESV, per germline (reference sequence). The CDR3 consists of 15 residues. Trimming took 2 bases from V and 2 from J, leaving 12 bases between them. CDR3 amino acids: CASSLYRGGNTEAFF. The CDR3 nucleotides read TGTGCCAGCAGCTTATATCGAGGCGGTAACACTGAAGCTTTCTTT.

This sequence joins TRBV19 and TRBJ2-3; 16 bases map to TRBD2. CDR1 is LNHDA and CDR2 is SQIVND in the germline V gene (reference sequence). Unmatched junction bases numbered 0, after V lost 3 bases and J lost 6 bases. The CDR3 runs 15 residues. In DNA form, the CDR3 reads TGTGCCAGTAGTATGGGACTAGCGGGGGGGGATACGCAGTATTTT. As protein: CASSMGLAGGDTQYF.

The V and J genes are TRBV7-9 and TRBJ1-2; D unresolved. Germline values: CDR1 SEHNR, CDR2 FQNEAQ (reference sequence). The CDR3 spans 13 residues. The V end was cut by 5 bases, the J end by 0 bases, with 7 bases between. CDR3 region: CASSAAANYGYTF. The CDR3 nucleotides read TGTGCCAGCAGCGCGGCCGCTAACTATGGCTACACCTTC.

CDR3 nucleotide sequence: TGTGCCAGCAGTTTACTAGCGCGGTCCTACGAGCAGTACTTC. Translation gives CASSLLARSYEQYF. This chain links TRBV27 with TRBJ2-7, with TRBD2 as a possible D gene (6 bases). Trimming left V 2 bases short and J 1 base short, with 9 bases between. The CDR3 loop spans 14 amino acids. CDR1 MNHEY and CDR2 SMNVEV come from the germline V gene (reference sequence).

The rearrangement links TRBV10-2 to TRBJ2-1; 9 bases agree with TRBD2. Germline V gives CDR1 WSHSY, CDR2 SAAADI. The CDR3 covers 16 residues. The V segment lost 6 bases and the J segment 6 bases; nucleotides outside the gene matches: 12. The CDR3 region is CASSREKGLAGNEQFF. The CDR3 DNA sequence: TGCGCCAGCAGCCGCGAAAAGGGACTAGCCGGCAATGAGCAGTTCTTC.

The J gene is TRBJ2-5, the V gene TRBV15; 7 bases agree with TRBD2. This CDR3 has 15 residues. Germline V lookup: CDR1 LNHNV, CDR2 YYDKDF (reference sequence). Unmatched junction bases numbered 11, after V lost 5 bases and J lost 5 bases. The CDR3 DNA reads TGTGCCACCAGCGACCGGCGGGGGTTAGGGGAGACCCAGTACTTC. It translates to CATSDRRGLGETQYF.

This clone is a singleton in its sample. This chain connects TRBV6-1 to TRBJ2-7; D gene ambiguous. The length of the CDR3 is 15 residues. Germline loops: CDR1 MNHNS, CDR2 SASEGT. V dropped 6 bases and J dropped 3 bases, with 18 bases sitting between them. DNA for the CDR3: TGTGCCAGCAGGCCCCGGGTCCTCACTATCTACGAGCAGTACTTC. Protein sequence: CASRPRVLTIYEQYF.

This chain links TRBV19 with TRBJ1-1; 10 bases line up with TRBD1. Per germline, CDR1 LNHDA and CDR2 SQIVND (reference sequence). The CDR3 is 14 amino acids. V was clipped by 6 bases and J by 1 base; unmatched bases: 2. DNA for the CDR3: TGTGCCAGTAGCCGGGACAGGGGGAACACTGAAGCTTTCTTT. It codes for CASSRDRGNTEAFF.

The V gene is TRBV27, the J gene TRBJ2-7; 8 nucleotides align to TRBD1. The V gene end was trimmed by 5 bases and the J gene end by 6 bases; junction bases not matched to a gene: 6. Germline V gene data show CDR1 as MNHEY and CDR2 as SMNVEV (reference sequence). The CDR3 runs 13 residues. In DNA, the CDR3 is TGTGCCAGCAGTCCCCTGACAGGGGCCGAGCAGTACTTC. Translated, it gives CASSPLTGAEQYF.

This clone was found a few times. V and J are TRBV25-1 and TRBJ1-2, with unresolved D. Germline V gene lookup returns CDR1 MGHDK and CDR2 SYGVNS. The CDR3 has 14 residues. V was pared by 5 bases and J by 5 bases, with 15 bases between. The CDR3 nucleotides read TGTGCCAGCAGTTGGACGGGGAGGGAATATGGCTACACCTTC. Translating it yields CASSWTGREYGYTF.